This T cell receptor (beta chain) appears in the sequencing data of a study of CD8 T cells in ankylosing spondylitis. Molecular-barcoded quantitative 5'-RACE produced these TCR beta libraries. MiXCR was run by TCRdb on the 5' RACE reads, yielding one entry per CDR3 protein. The table has under 450,000 distinct CDR3 sequences, about a sixth seen once. V was cut by 0 bases and J by 1 base, with 12 bases left in between. CDR1 and CDR2 from the germline V gene are SGDLS and YYNGEE. This CDR3 has 16 amino acids. Notes on the study in general: Significant enrichment of disease-linked clones was reportedly seen in matched ankylosing spondylitis synovial fluid. For ankylosing spondylitis blood, a TCR beta motif of 7 to 9 highly homologous variants appeared characteristic. Clones linked to disease, bearing a CD8+ phenotype, were relatively rare in peripheral blood.

As concerns this clonotype: The antigen is undetermined.

The sequence was obtained from a male donor with ankylosing spondylitis. V and J are TRBV9 and TRBJ2-3, with TRBD2 as a possible D gene (7 bases). Sample: blood, either unsorted or a sorted T cell fraction (not recorded which). CDR3 amino acids: CASSVGNGGRTDTQYF. The CDR3 DNA is TGTGCCAGCAGCGTAGGTAACGGGGGGCGCACAGATACGCAGTATTTT.